The sequence of this T cell receptor beta chain was determined in a study of blood T cell repertoires in COVID-19. Germline CDR1 is SGHTA and CDR2 is FQGTGA. Trimming at V came to 1 base and at J to 4 bases, leaving 5 bases not matched to a gene. The CDR3 is 15 amino acids. Clones were sequenced by immunoSEQ multiplex PCR, and TCRdb holds only the in-frame ones, with some missing. The sample has some 160,000 clones, roughly four fifths seen once. The chain combines TRBV7-3 with TRBJ2-5; 8 bases are shared with TRBD2. The sequence derives from a woman of 80 years or more with COVID-19, enrolled during active disease. Sequenced input: peripheral blood. CDR3 bases: TGTGCCAGCAGCTTAAACGGGGGGGCCGGAGAGACCCAGTACTTC. Translating it yields CASSLNGGAGETQYF.